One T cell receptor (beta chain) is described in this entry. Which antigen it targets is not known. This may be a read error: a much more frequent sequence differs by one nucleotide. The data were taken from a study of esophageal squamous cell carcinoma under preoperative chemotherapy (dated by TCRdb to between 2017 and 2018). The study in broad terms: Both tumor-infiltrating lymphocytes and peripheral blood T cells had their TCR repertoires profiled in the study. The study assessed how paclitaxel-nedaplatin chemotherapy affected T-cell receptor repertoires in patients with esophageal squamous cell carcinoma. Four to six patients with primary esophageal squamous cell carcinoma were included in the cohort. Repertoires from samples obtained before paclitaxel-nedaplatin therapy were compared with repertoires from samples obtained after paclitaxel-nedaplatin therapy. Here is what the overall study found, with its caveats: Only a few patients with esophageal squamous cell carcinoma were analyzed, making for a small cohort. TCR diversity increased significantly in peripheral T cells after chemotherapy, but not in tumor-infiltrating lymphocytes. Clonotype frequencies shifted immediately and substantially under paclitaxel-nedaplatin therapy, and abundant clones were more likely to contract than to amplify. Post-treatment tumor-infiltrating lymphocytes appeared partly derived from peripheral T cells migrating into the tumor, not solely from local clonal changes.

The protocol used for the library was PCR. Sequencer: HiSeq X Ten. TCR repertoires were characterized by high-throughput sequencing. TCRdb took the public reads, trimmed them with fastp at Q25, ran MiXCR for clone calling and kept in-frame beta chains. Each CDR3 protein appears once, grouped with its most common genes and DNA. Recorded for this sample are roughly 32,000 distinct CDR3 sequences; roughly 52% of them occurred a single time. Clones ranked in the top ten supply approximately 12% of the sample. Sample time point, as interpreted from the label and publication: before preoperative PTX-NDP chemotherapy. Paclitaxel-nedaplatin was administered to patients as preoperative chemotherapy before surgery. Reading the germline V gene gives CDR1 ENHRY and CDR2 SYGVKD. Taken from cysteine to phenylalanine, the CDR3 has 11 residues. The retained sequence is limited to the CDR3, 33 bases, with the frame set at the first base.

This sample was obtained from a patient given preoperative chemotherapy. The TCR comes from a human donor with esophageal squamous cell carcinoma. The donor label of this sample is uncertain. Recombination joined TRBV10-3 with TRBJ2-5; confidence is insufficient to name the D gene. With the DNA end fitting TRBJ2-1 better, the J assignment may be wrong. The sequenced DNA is TGTGCCAACAGCCAGCCTATACCGCAGTTCTTC. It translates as CANSQPIPQFF.